One T cell receptor beta chain is described in this entry. Its antigen is undetermined. The sample is drawn from a study of response to subunit inactivated influenza vaccine. Losses at the gene ends were 4 bases for V and 8 bases for J; bases not matched to a gene: 4. There are 13 residues in the CDR3. Germline assignment: CDR1 KGHSH and CDR2 LQKENI. Findings and caveats of the study: The authors put forward the suggestion that each seasonal influenza vaccination may bring in only a limited number of new T cells.

TCRdb redid the calling of the RT-PCR reads with MiXCR, one entry per CDR3 protein. This table holds about 160,000 distinct CDR3 sequences, approximately 11% found once. The chain has TRBV18 and TRBJ2-1, with TRBD2 matching over 8 bases. The source is a man aged 50 or older who received an inactivated influenza vaccine. The sequencing here drew on non-naive T cells sorted from PBMCs, taken 40 to 50 days after vaccination. As DNA, the CDR3 is TGTGCCAGCTCACGCGGGACTAGAGATGAGCAGTTCTTC. It is translated as CASSRGTRDEQFF.